The 18 T cell receptor beta chains below were found in one sample sequenced in a study of blood T cell repertoires in COVID-19. Repertoires were generated with immunoSEQ multiplex PCR, while TCRdb's copy carries only in-frame clones and drops some. The sample lists around 140,000 clones; about nine tenths were seen once. The sequenced material came from peripheral blood. The receptors derive from a man aged 50-59 years with acute or convalescent COVID-19.

J is TRBJ1-5 and V is TRBV6-6; tentative D call: TRBD1 (5 bases). CDR1 is MNHNY, CDR2 SVGAGI, per germline (reference sequence). V lost 7 bases and J lost 2, with 9 bases in between. This CDR3 region has 13 residues. The CDR3 DNA reads TGTGCCAGCATCTGGGGGGGCAATCAGCCCCAGCATTTT. As protein: CASIWGGNQPQHF.

This chain links TRBV30 with TRBJ2-7; TRBD1 agrees at 7 bases. Germline V lookup: CDR1 GTSNPN, CDR2 SVGIG (reference sequence). This CDR3 has 13 residues. Losses at the gene ends were 0 bases for V and 6 bases for J; bases not matched to a gene: 5. CDR3 DNA: TGTGCCTGGAGTGTACTGGCAGGGGGCGAGCAGTACTTC. This codes for CAWSVLAGGEQYF.

V gene TRBV19 combines with J gene TRBJ1-5; 11 positions agree with TRBD1. V lost 8 bases, J lost 0 bases, and 9 bases stayed unmatched. Germline CDR1 LNHDA, CDR2 SQIVND (reference sequence). The CDR3 sequence is 17 residues long. This CDR3 is CASQPGQGVVSNQPQHF. The CDR3 coding sequence is TGTGCCAGTCAGCCGGGACAGGGGGTGGTTAGCAATCAGCCCCAGCATTTT.

The chain carries TRBV20-1 and TRBJ1-2, with TRBD1 identical over 8 bases. This CDR3 comprises 16 residues. From germline, CDR1 is DFQATT and CDR2 SNEGSKA (reference sequence). With V trimmed by 3 bases and J by 6 bases, 15 bases remained unmatched. Written as DNA, the CDR3 is TGCAGTGCTAGTCGGCCAGGGGGCATAAGGAGTGATGGCTACACCTTC. Protein sequence: CSASRPGGIRSDGYTF.

The chain carries TRBV5-1 and TRBJ2-7; TRBD1 might be the D (6 bases). The V gene lost 0 bases and the J gene lost 1 base, with 11 bases spanning the gap. CDR1 SGHRS and CDR2 YFSETQ come from the germline V gene. The CDR3 runs to 15 residues. The CDR3 protein is CASSLGDTGSYEQYF. The CDR3 bases are TGCGCCAGCAGCTTGGGGGACACAGGGTCCTACGAGCAGTACTTC.

The rearrangement links TRBV6-5 to TRBJ2-7; D unresolved. Trimming stripped 4 bases from V and 1 base from J, with 17 bases between. This CDR3 region has 16 residues. Germline values: CDR1 MNHEY, CDR2 SVGAGI. The DNA for the CDR3 is TGTGCCAGCAGTTTCTATCTCGAGACACCATCCTACGAGCAGTACTTC. This gives the protein CASSFYLETPSYEQYF.

The chain is built from TRBV5-1 and TRBJ1-1; weak D call: TRBD1 (5 bases). Trimming removed 9 bases from V and 5 bases from J, with 17 bases in between. Germline V lookup: CDR1 SGHRS, CDR2 YFSETQ. This CDR3 has 13 amino acids. Here the CDR3 DNA reads TGCGCCACCAGACAGTCACATAGGACTGAAGCTTTCTTT. Translated: CATRQSHRTEAFF.

The chain is built from TRBV11-2 and TRBJ2-1; unclear D gene. Trimming shortened V by 4 bases and J by 3 bases, and 13 bases separated the two germline ends. Germline values: CDR1 SGHAT, CDR2 FQNNGV. The CDR3 sequence is 15 residues long. The CDR3 region is CASSSTPLIYNEQFF. For the CDR3, the DNA is TGTGCCAGCAGCTCCACCCCCCTAATCTACAATGAGCAGTTCTTC. Looking up the rest from reference TRBV11-2 and TRBJ2-1 gives the full variable domain: EAGVAQSPRYKIIEKRQSVAFWCNPISGHATLYWYQQILGQGPKLLIQFQNNGVVDDSQLPKDRFSAERLKGVDSTLKIQPAKLEDSAVYLCASSSTPLIYNEQFFGPGTRLTVL.

V is TRBV9 and J is TRBJ1-3; 7 nucleotides line up with TRBD1. Germline CDR1 is SGDLS and CDR2 is YYNGEE. This CDR3 contains 15 residues. Unmatched junction bases numbered 4, after V lost 1 base and J lost 3 bases. This CDR3 reads CASSVLTGYGNTIYF. CDR3 bases: TGTGCCAGCAGCGTATTGACAGGGTATGGAAACACCATATATTTT.

This chain joins TRBV28 and TRBJ1-1; 7 bases align to TRBD1. The CDR3 runs 12 residues. Germline CDR1 and CDR2: MDHEN and SYDVKM. Trimming at V came to 6 bases and at J to 8 bases, leaving 6 bases not matched to a gene. The CDR3 loop reads CASSPGQDEAFF. The CDR3 DNA follows: TGTGCCAGCAGCCCCGGACAGGACGAAGCTTTCTTT.

DNA of the CDR3: TGTGCCAGCAGCTTATACGGTGAGGGGGCTCCCCTCCACTTT. It codes for CASSLYGEGAPLHF. The chain uses TRBV7-9 and TRBJ1-6; 7 nucleotides line up with TRBD1. V lost 2 bases and J lost 13; bases outside the gene matches: 8. The length of the CDR3 is 14 residues. Germline V gives CDR1 SEHNR, CDR2 FQNEAQ (reference sequence).

The rearrangement uses TRBV3-1 (or the pseudogene TRBV3-2) and TRBJ1-1; D is undetermined. The V gene's germline CDR1 is LGHDT and CDR2 YNNKEL (reference sequence). The V end lost 2 bases, the J end lost 3 bases, and 7 bases lay between the germline ends. This CDR3 region has 13 residues. CDR3 nucleotide sequence: TGTGCCAGCAGCCAATACGGGGACACTGAAGCTTTCTTT. It specifies CASSQYGDTEAFF.

This sequence joins TRBV6-1 and TRBJ1-1, with 9 bases lining up with TRBD1. Germline V gene sequence: CDR1 MNHNS, CDR2 SASEGT. This CDR3 is built from 14 residues. V lost 3 bases to trimming and J lost 5 bases; unmatched junction nucleotides: 4. The CDR3 spells CASSEGQGITEAFF. For the CDR3, the DNA is TGTGCCAGCAGTGAGGGACAGGGAATAACTGAAGCTTTCTTT.

This clone was picked up one time. The chain is built from TRBV6-5 and TRBJ2-4; 8 positions match TRBD2. Germline lookup yields CDR1 MNHEY and CDR2 SVGAGI. CDR3 length: 15 amino acids. J was trimmed by 6 bases and V by 6 bases; bases with no gene match: 10. This chain's CDR3 is CASRVEGLVINIQYF. For the CDR3, the DNA is TGTGCCAGCAGGGTTGAGGGACTAGTAATAAACATTCAGTACTTC.

The chain is built from TRBV9 and TRBJ1-1; D is unclear. Germline CDR1 reads SGDLS; CDR2 reads YYNGEE. This CDR3 region has 13 residues. V was trimmed by 2 bases and J by 4 bases, leaving 9 bases between them. DNA of the CDR3: TGTGCCAGCAGCGTTGAAAGCGGCACTGAAGCTTTCTTT. Protein sequence: CASSVESGTEAFF. Filled out from reference TRBV9 and TRBJ1-1, the complete variable domain reads DSGVTQTPKHLITATGQRVTLRCSPRSGDLSVYWYQQSLDQGLQFLIQYYNGEERAKGNILERFSAQQFPDLHSELNLSSLELGDSALYFCASSVESGTEAFFGQGTRLTVV.

The V call is TRBV5-1, the J call TRBJ1-1, with a weak D call TRBD1 (5 bases). V was shortened by 4 bases and J by 8 bases, with 9 bases between the two germline ends. Germline CDR1 reads SGHRS; CDR2 reads YFSETQ. CDR3 size: 11 residues. The CDR3 DNA is TGCGCCAGCAGCCTGAACAGGGAAGCTTTCTTT. As protein: CASSLNREAFF.

The gene calls are TRBV12-3 or TRBV12-4 and TRBJ2-5, with D unclear. This CDR3 has 12 residues. Trimming cost V 3 bases and J 10 bases, with 12 bases left between them. CDR3 nucleotides: TGTGCCAGCAGTTTCGACACCGCGCACCAGTACTTC. Protein product: CASSFDTAHQYF.

The rearrangement joins TRBV7-2 to TRBJ2-5; TRBD1 is a possible D gene (6 bases). V was cut by 3 bases and J by 5 bases, with 10 bases left in between. CDR1 and CDR2 from the germline V gene are SGHTA and FQGNSA. The CDR3 is 13 amino acids. This CDR3 is CASSLWTAETQYF. The DNA of the CDR3 is TGTGCCAGCAGCTTGTGGACAGCGGAGACCCAGTACTTC. Full variable domain (outside the CDR3, taken from reference TRBV7-2 and TRBJ2-5): GAGVSQSPSNKVTEKGKDVELRCDPISGHTALYWYRQSLGQGLEFLIYFQGNSAPDKSGLPSDRFSAERTGGSVSTLTIQRTQQEDSAVYLCASSLWTAETQYFGPGTRLLVL.